This TCR beta chain stems from a study of shared clonotypes between healthy human individuals. Study context: A couple of women and a few men aged 18 to 49 made up the donors.

General study results and limits: Generation probability values for non-shared clonotypes were lower than those for clonotypes shared by all four donors. Deeper or shallower sequencing was expected to change how clonotypes are shared among donors.

Selected positively for CCR7 and CD45RO-negative, naive CD8 cells excluded terminally differentiated effector memory CD45RA+ cells. The study ran the assay at deep level. Libraries were prepared by immunoSEQ multiplex PCR; TCRdb keeps only in-frame clonotypes and omits some of them. The table shows about 820,000 clones, with around 93% occurring only once. A word on this clone: What it binds is not known.

V was cut by 3 bases and J by 0 bases, with 10 bases left in between. The CDR3 loop spans 14 amino acids. Germline V gene data show CDR1 as SGDLS and CDR2 as YYNGEE. The rearrangement uses TRBV9 and TRBJ2-7; TRBD1 might be the D (5 bases). This TCR came from a man between 25 and 39 years old in good health. The sequencing sample was made of naive CD8+ T cells sorted from blood. In DNA form, the CDR3 reads TGTGCCAGCAGCGCCTCAGACAGCTCCTACGAGCAGTACTTC. Translation: CASSASDSSYEQYF.